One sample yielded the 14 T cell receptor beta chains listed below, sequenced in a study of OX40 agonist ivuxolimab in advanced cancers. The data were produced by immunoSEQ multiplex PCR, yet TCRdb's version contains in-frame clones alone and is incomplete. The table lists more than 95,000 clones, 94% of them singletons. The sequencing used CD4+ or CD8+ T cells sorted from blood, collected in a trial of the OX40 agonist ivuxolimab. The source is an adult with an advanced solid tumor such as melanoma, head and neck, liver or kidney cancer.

The CDR3 bases are TGCGCCAGCAGTGATAGATCGCCTAATGAAAAACTGTTTTTT. As protein: CASSDRSPNEKLFF. The chain employs TRBV5-1 and TRBJ1-4; D unresolved. The V end lost 5 bases, the J end lost 3 bases, and 11 bases lay between the germline ends. The CDR3 length is 14 residues. Germline-derived CDR1 and CDR2 are SGHRS and YFSETQ.

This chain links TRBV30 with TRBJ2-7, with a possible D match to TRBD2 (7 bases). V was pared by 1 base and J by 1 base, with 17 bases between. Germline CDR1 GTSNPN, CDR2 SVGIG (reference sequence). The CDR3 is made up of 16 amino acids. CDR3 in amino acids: CAWSGRGGTASYEQYF. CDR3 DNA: TGTGCCTGGAGTGGCCGCGGGGGCACCGCTTCCTACGAGCAGTACTTC.

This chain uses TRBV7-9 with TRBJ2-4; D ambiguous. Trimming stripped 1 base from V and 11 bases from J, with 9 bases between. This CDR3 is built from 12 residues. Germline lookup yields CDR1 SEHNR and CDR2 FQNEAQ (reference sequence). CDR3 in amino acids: CASSLEISLQYF. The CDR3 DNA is TGTGCCAGCAGCTTAGAAATTTCCCTTCAGTACTTC.

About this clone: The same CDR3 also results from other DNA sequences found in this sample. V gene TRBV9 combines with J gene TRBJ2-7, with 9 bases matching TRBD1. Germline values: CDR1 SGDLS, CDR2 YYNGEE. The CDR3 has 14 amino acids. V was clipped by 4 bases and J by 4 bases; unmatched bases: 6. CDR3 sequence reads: CASSPGQGRYEQYF. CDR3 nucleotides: TGTGCCAGCAGCCCGGGACAGGGAAGGTACGAGCAGTACTTC.

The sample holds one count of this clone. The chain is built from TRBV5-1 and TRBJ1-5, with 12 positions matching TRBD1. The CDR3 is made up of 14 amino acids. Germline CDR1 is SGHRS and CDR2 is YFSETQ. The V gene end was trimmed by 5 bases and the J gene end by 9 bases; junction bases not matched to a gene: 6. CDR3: CASRPGTGGLPQHF. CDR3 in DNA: TGCGCCAGCAGACCCGGGACAGGGGGCTTGCCCCAGCATTTT.

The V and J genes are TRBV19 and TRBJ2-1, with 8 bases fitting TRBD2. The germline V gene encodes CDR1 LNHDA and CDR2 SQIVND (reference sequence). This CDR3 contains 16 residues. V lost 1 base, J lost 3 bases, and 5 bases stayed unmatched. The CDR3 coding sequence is TGTGCCAGTAGTATAGGGGGGACTAGAGACTACAATGAGCAGTTCTTC. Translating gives CASSIGGTRDYNEQFF.

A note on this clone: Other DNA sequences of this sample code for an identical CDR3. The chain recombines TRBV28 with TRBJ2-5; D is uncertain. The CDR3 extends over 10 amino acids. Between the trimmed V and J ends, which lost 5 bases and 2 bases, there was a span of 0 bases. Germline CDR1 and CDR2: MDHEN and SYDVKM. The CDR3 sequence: CASSQETQYF. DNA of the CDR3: TGTGCCAGCAGTCAAGAGACCCAGTACTTC.

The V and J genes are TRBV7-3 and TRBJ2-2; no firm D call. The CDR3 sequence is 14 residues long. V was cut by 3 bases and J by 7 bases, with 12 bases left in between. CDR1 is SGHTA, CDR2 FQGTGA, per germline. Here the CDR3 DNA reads TGTGCCAGCAGCTTCTCCTCGGGTGGCGGGGAGCTGTTTTTT. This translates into CASSFSSGGGELFF. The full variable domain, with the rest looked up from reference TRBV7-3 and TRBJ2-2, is GAGVSQTPSNKVTEKGKYVELRCDPISGHTALYWYRQSLGQGPEFLIYFQGTGAADDSGLPNDRFFAVRPEGSVSTLKIQRTERGDSAVYLCASSFSSGGGELFFGEGSRLTVL.

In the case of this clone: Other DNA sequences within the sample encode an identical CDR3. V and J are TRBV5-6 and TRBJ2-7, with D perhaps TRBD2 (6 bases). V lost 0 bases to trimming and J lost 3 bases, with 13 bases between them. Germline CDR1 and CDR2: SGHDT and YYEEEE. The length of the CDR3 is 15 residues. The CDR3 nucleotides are TGTGCCAGCAGCTTGGCCGGGGGTACCTACTACGAGCAGTACTTC. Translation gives CASSLAGGTYYEQYF.

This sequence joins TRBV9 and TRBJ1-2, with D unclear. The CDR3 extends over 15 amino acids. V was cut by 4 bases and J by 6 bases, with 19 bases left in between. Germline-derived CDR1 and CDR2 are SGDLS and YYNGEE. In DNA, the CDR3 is TGTGCCAGCAGCTTCGGAGGGCGGGAGTGGAATGGCTACACCTTC. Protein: CASSFGGREWNGYTF.

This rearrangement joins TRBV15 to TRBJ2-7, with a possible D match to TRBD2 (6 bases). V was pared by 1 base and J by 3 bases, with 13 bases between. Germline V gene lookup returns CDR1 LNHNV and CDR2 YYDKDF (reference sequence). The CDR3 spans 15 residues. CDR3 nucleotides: TGTGCCACCAGCAGAGGGCGACTAGTTGGCTACGAGCAGTACTTC. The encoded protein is CATSRGRLVGYEQYF.

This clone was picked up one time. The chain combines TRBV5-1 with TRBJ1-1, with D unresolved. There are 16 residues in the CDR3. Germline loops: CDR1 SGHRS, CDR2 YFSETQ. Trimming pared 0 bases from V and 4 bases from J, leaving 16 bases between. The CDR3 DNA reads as TGCGCCAGCAGCTTGGTTCACGGAGGGAGGCCCACTGAAGCTTTCTTT. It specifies CASSLVHGGRPTEAFF.

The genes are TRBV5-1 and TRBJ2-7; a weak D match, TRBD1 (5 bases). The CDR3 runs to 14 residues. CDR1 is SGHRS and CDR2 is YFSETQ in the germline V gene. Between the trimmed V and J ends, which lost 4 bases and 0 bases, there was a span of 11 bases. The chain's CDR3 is CASSPQVSSYEQYF. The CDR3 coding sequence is TGCGCCAGCAGCCCACAGGTGAGCTCCTACGAGCAGTACTTC.

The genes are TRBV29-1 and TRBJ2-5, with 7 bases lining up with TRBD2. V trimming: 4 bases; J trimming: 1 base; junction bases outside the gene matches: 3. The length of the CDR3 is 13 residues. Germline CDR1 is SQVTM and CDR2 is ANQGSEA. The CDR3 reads CSVGSGGQETQYF. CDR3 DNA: TGCAGCGTTGGGTCGGGGGGCCAAGAGACCCAGTACTTC.